These 14 T cell receptor beta chains came from one sample sequenced in a study of blood T cell repertoires in COVID-19. Sequencing was performed with immunoSEQ multiplex PCR; in TCRdb, only in-frame clones are kept and a portion is missing. In the table there are over 450,000 clones, 89% of which are singletons. Material for sequencing was peripheral blood. All receptors come from a man younger than 30 with COVID-19, enrolled during active disease.

V usage is TRBV5-1 and J usage is TRBJ2-2, with no clear D. Trimming left V 0 bases short and J 5 bases short, with 5 bases between. Germline lookup yields CDR1 SGHRS and CDR2 YFSETQ. The CDR3 consists of 13 residues. In DNA, the CDR3 is TGCGCCAGCAGCTTGGTCCGGACCGGGGAGCTGTTTTTT. It codes for CASSLVRTGELFF.

The chain is built from TRBV5-4 and TRBJ2-1; TRBD2 aligns across 10 bases. Germline CDR1 and CDR2: SGHNT and YYREEE (reference sequence). The V gene end was trimmed by 4 bases and the J gene end by 1 base; junction bases not matched to a gene: 8. The CDR3 length is 17 residues. The CDR3 DNA reads as TGTGCCAGCAGCCCGAACGGACTAGCGGATTCCTACAATGAGCAGTTCTTC. It codes for CASSPNGLADSYNEQFF. The variable domain in full, completed from reference TRBV5-4 and TRBJ2-1, reads ETGVTQSPTHLIKTRGQQVTLRCSSQSGHNTVSWYQQALGQGPQFIFQYYREEENGRGNFPPRFSGLQFPNYSSELNVNALELDDSALYLCASSPNGLADSYNEQFFGPGTRLTVL.

The chain carries TRBV6-2 or TRBV6-3 and TRBJ2-3; D unresolved. The ends were cut back, 0 bases at V and 4 bases at J, with 14 bases in the middle. Germline V gives CDR1 MNHEY, CDR2 SVGEGT. CDR3 length: 16 residues. The CDR3 DNA reads as TGTGCCAGCAGTTACTCGAAGCGAATCATATCAGATACGCAGTATTTT. This sequence encodes CASSYSKRIISDTQYF.

Only one count was recorded for this clone. This chain connects TRBV11-2 to TRBJ2-7, with D possibly being TRBD1 (5 bases). Trimming pared 0 bases from V and 6 bases from J, leaving 12 bases between. The CDR3 is 14 residues long. CDR1 is SGHAT and CDR2 is FQNNGV in the germline V gene. CDR3 in DNA: TGTGCCAGCAGCTTAGAAGCAGGGATCGGCGAGCAGTACTTC. Translation: CASSLEAGIGEQYF.

The V gene is TRBV27, the J gene TRBJ2-1; 13 positions agree with TRBD2. The CDR3 is 19 amino acids. V lost 6 bases and J lost 8; bases outside the gene matches: 19. CDR1 is MNHEY and CDR2 is SMNVEV in the germline V gene (reference sequence). CDR3 nucleotide sequence: TGTGCCAGCAGCGACCTTATGTGGGGGGGGACTAGCGGGATTGATGAGCAGTTCTTC. Its protein product is CASSDLMWGGTSGIDEQFF.

This clone was detected once. This sequence joins TRBV12-3 or TRBV12-4 and TRBJ1-2; perhaps TRBD1 as D (5 bases). The V and J ends lost 7 bases and 5 bases respectively, with 11 bases between them. This CDR3 is 12 amino acids long. The CDR3 spells CASTRDSYGYTF. The CDR3 DNA is TGTGCCAGCACCCGCGACAGTTATGGCTACACCTTC.

This clone was picked up a small number of times. The chain is built from TRBV9 and TRBJ1-1; D is possibly TRBD1 (6 bases). Per germline, CDR1 SGDLS and CDR2 YYNGEE. V was clipped by 0 bases and J by 7 bases, with 10 bases between them. The CDR3 runs 13 residues. In DNA, the CDR3 is TGTGCCAGCAGCGTAGAGGCAGGGGTTGAAGCTTTCTTT. This encodes CASSVEAGVEAFF. The complete variable domain, with remaining parts taken from reference TRBV9 and TRBJ1-1, reads DSGVTQTPKHLITATGQRVTLRCSPRSGDLSVYWYQQSLDQGLQFLIQYYNGEERAKGNILERFSAQQFPDLHSELNLSSLELGDSALYFCASSVEAGVEAFFGQGTRLTVV.

This clone is a singleton in its sample. This chain's CDR3 is CASSPQGGIVYGYTF. CDR3 DNA: TGCGCCAGCAGCCCACAGGGGGGCATAGTCTATGGCTACACCTTC. The chain employs TRBV4-1 and TRBJ1-2; 8 bases agree with TRBD1. CDR3 length equals 15 residues. Germline CDR1 is MGHRA and CDR2 is YSYEKL. After removal of 4 bases from V and 4 bases from J, the junction contained 8 bases not matched to a gene.

The rearrangement uses TRBV14 and TRBJ1-4; D is possibly TRBD1 (5 bases). Trimming took 5 bases from V and 4 from J, leaving 14 bases between them. The CDR3 sequence is 15 residues long. Germline V gene data show CDR1 as SGHDN and CDR2 as FVKESK. The CDR3 DNA reads TGTGCCAGCAGCGTCAGGGTTAGAGGTAATGAAAAACTGTTTTTT. It yields the protein CASSVRVRGNEKLFF.

This clone was counted ten times or more. J is TRBJ2-7 and V is TRBV6-6; D is ambiguous. Trimming removed 6 bases at V and 1 base at J, with 10 bases between. The CDR3 contains 13 residues. Germline V gene data show CDR1 as MNHNY and CDR2 as SVGAGI (reference sequence). CDR3 protein: CASRVRDSYEQYF. The CDR3 DNA is TGTGCCAGCAGGGTACGCGATTCCTACGAGCAGTACTTC.

On this clone itself: The sample carries other DNA sequences with the same CDR3. The chain combines TRBV20-1 with TRBJ2-1; a weak D match, TRBD2 (6 bases). Germline V lookup: CDR1 DFQATT, CDR2 SNEGSKA (reference sequence). Between the trimmed V and J ends, which lost 6 bases and 6 bases, there was a span of 6 bases. There are 10 residues in the CDR3. Here the CDR3 reads CSAAGNEQFF. Here the CDR3 DNA reads TGCAGTGCAGCGGGCAATGAGCAGTTCTTC.

The chain combines TRBV7-8 with TRBJ2-7; D perhaps matches TRBD1 (6 bases). Germline V lookup: CDR1 SGHVS, CDR2 FQNEAQ. This CDR3 spans 14 amino acids. Trimming stripped 7 bases from V and 2 bases from J, with 15 bases between. In DNA form, the CDR3 reads TGTGCCAGCACCGACAGGAGTCACACCTACGAGCAGTACTTC. Residues: CASTDRSHTYEQYF.

The genes are TRBV6-5 and TRBJ1-2; no clear D gene. In germline, CDR1 is MNHEY, CDR2 SVGAGI. V was pared by 8 bases and J by 4 bases, with 8 bases between. The CDR3 spans 11 residues. This chain's CDR3 is CASDPGYGYTF. CDR3 bases: TGTGCCAGCGATCCGGGCTATGGCTACACCTTC.

This chain links TRBV28 with TRBJ1-5, with 7 bases matching TRBD1. The CDR3 runs 16 residues. The germline CDR1 and CDR2 sequences are MDHEN and SYDVKM. V lost 4 bases to trimming and J lost 6 bases; unmatched junction nucleotides: 12. The CDR3 loop reads CASSSWKGASFQPQHF. DNA for the CDR3: TGTGCCAGCAGTTCCTGGAAGGGGGCGAGTTTTCAGCCCCAGCATTTT.